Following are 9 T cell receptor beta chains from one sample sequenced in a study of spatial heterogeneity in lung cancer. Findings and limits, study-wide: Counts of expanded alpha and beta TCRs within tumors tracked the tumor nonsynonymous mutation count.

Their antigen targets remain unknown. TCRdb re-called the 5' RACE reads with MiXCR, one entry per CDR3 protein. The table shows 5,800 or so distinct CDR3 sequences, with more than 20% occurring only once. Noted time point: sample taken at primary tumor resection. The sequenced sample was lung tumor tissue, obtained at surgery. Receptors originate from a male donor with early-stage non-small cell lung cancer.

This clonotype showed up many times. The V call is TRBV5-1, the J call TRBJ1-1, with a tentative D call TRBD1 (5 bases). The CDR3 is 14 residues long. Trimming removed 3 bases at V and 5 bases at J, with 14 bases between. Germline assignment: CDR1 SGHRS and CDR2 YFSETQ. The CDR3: CASSWGTDRTEAFF. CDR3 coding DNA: TGCGCCAGCAGCTGGGGGACCGACCGGACTGAAGCTTTCTTT.

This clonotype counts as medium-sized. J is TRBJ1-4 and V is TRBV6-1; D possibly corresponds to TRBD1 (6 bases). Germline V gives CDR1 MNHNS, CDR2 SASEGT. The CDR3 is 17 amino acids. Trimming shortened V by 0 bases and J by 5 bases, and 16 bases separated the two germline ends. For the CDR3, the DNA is TGTGCCAGCAGTGAAGCGCTTCACAGGGAGGTCAATGAAAAACTGTTTTTT. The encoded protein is CASSEALHREVNEKLFF.

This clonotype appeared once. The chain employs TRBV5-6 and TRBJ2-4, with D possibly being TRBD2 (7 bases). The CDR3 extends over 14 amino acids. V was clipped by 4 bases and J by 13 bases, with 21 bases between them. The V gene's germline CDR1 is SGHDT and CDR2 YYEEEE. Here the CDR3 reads CASSRGGTTSDQYF. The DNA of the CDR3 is TGTGCCAGCAGCAGGGGGGGTACAACGTCCGACCAGTACTTC. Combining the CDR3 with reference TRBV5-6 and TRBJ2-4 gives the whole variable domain DAGVTQSPTHLIKTRGQQVTLRCSPKSGHDTVSWYQQALGQGPQFIFQYYEEEERQRGNFPDRFSGHQFPNYSSELNVNALLLGDSALYLCASSRGGTTSDQYFGAGTRLSVL.

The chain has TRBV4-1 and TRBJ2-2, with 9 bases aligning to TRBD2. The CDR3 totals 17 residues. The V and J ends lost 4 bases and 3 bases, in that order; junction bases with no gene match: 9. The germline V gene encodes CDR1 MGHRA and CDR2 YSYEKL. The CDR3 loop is CASSRGSASGDTGELFF. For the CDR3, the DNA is TGCGCCAGCAGCCGGGGATCTGCTAGCGGGGACACCGGGGAGCTGTTTTTT.

The CDR3 loop reads CASSLALNPYEQYF. The CDR3 region has the DNA TGTGCCAGCAGTTTAGCTCTCAACCCGTACGAGCAGTACTTC. V and J are TRBV12-3 or TRBV12-4 and TRBJ2-7; D uncertain. The CDR3 sequence is 14 residues long. Trimming stripped 0 bases from V and 4 bases from J, with 10 bases between.

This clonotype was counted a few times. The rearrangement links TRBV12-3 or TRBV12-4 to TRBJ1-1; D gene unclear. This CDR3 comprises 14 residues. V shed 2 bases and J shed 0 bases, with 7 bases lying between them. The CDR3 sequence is CASSLLGVNTEAFF. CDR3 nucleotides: TGTGCCAGCAGTTTACTGGGCGTGAACACTGAAGCTTTCTTT.

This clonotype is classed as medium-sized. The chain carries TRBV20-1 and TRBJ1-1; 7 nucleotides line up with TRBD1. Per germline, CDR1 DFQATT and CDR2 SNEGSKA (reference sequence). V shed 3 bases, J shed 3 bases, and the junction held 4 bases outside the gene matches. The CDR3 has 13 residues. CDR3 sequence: CSARTGWYTEAFF. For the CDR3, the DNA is TGCAGTGCTAGGACAGGGTGGTACACTGAAGCTTTCTTT.

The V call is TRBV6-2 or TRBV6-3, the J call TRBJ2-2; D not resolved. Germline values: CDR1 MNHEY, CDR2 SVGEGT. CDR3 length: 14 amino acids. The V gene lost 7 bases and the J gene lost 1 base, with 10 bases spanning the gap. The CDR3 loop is CASKERLNTGELFF. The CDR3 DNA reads TGTGCCAGCAAAGAACGGCTGAACACCGGGGAGCTGTTTTTT.

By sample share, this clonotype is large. Here the CDR3 reads CASTFNRRQGVTEAFF. CDR3 sequence (DNA): TGTGCCAGCACCTTCAACAGGAGGCAGGGGGTAACTGAAGCTTTCTTT. The chain recombines TRBV28 with TRBJ1-1, with 7 bases lining up with TRBD1. Germline CDR1 reads MDHEN; CDR2 reads SYDVKM. V was pared by 7 bases and J by 5 bases, with 16 bases of the junction left unmatched. The CDR3 has 16 residues. Looking up the rest from reference TRBV28 and TRBJ1-1 gives the full variable domain: DVKVTQSSRYLVKRTGEKVFLECVQDMDHENMFWYRQDPGLGLRLIYFSYDVKMKEKGDIPEGYSVSREKKERFSLILESASTNQTSMYLCASTFNRRQGVTEAFFGQGTRLTVV.